These 8 T cell receptor beta chains were sequenced from one sample in a study of T-cell memory formation after mild COVID-19. A single record per CDR3 protein comes from TCRdb applying MiXCR to the 5' RACE reads. The sample carries 250,000 to 350,000 distinct CDR3 sequences, 19% recorded once. Sequencing input: PBMCs or a T cell subset sorted from them (not recorded which). These receptors all come from a man between 18 and 29 years old who had mild COVID-19 (a few samples of this study predate the infection). Cell type and time point are not known.

The chain links TRBV7-2 to TRBJ2-1, with TRBD2 as a possible D gene (6 bases). The germline CDR1 and CDR2 sequences are SGHTA and FQGNSA. V dropped 6 bases and J dropped 0 bases, with 15 bases sitting between them. The CDR3 consists of 16 residues. The CDR3: CASSLMLGGSYNEQFF. Here the CDR3 DNA reads TGTGCCAGCAGTCTTATGCTGGGGGGCTCCTACAATGAGCAGTTCTTC.

The sample holds a few counts of this clonotype. J is TRBJ1-5 and V is TRBV4-2; 9 bases align to TRBD1. The germline V gene has CDR1 LGHNA and CDR2 YNFKEQ. Trimming cost V 6 bases and J 1 base; bases outside gene matches: 7. The CDR3 consists of 16 residues. The CDR3 is CASRQGQGRSNQPQHF. The CDR3 DNA sequence: TGTGCCAGCAGACAGGGACAGGGACGAAGCAATCAGCCCCAGCATTTT.

The chain uses TRBV5-1 and TRBJ2-7; D not certain. Deletions cut 0 bases from V and 5 bases from J, with 12 bases between. The length of the CDR3 is 14 residues. The germline V gene encodes CDR1 SGHRS and CDR2 YFSETQ. CDR3 amino acids: CASSLADWGNEQYF. CDR3 bases: TGCGCCAGCAGCTTGGCAGATTGGGGAAACGAGCAGTACTTC. Filled out from reference TRBV5-1 and TRBJ2-7, the complete variable domain reads KAGVTQTPRYLIKTRGQQVTLSCSPISGHRSVSWYQQTPGQGLQFLFEYFSETQRNKGNFPGRFSGRQFSNSRSEMNVSTLELGDSALYLCASSLADWGNEQYFGPGTRLTVT.

The V gene is TRBV2, the J gene TRBJ2-2; 9 positions agree with TRBD1. CDR1 is SNHLY and CDR2 is FYNNEI in the germline V gene. V shed 10 bases and J 4 bases; nucleotides not matched to a gene: 10. The CDR3 covers 15 residues. CDR3 DNA sequence: TGTGCCACGGCCTCCGGGACAGGGCGCACCGGGGAGCTGTTTTTT. Protein sequence: CATASGTGRTGELFF.

This clonotype has a handful of counts. DNA for the CDR3: TGTGCCAGCAGCCCAAAGGAGGGCTCCGAGCAGTACGTC. It is translated as CASSPKEGSEQYV. The chain is built from TRBV6-2 or TRBV6-3 and TRBJ2-7; the D gene is possibly TRBD2 (6 bases). CDR1 is MNHEY, CDR2 SVGEGT, per germline. The CDR3 spans 13 residues. V was shortened by 6 bases and J by 6 bases, with 15 bases between the two germline ends.

This clonotype came up many times. The rearrangement uses TRBV28 and TRBJ1-6, with a possible D match to TRBD1 (6 bases). CDR1 MDHEN and CDR2 SYDVKM come from the germline V gene. The CDR3 is made up of 15 amino acids. V was shortened by 6 bases and J by 6 bases, with 15 bases between the two germline ends. CDR3 coding DNA: TGTGCCAGCAGCCCGATGGGGGCGCTTAATTCACCCCTCCACTTT. The encoded protein is CASSPMGALNSPLHF.

This clonotype has a handful of counts. The J gene is TRBJ2-7, the V gene TRBV5-1, with a possible D match to TRBD2 (6 bases). The CDR3 extends over 12 amino acids. Looked up from germline, CDR1 is SGHRS and CDR2 is YFSETQ. V was clipped by 1 base and J by 6 bases, with 8 bases between them. CDR3 nucleotide sequence: TGCGCCAGCAGCTTGCTGGGGGGCGAGCAGTACTTC. Translation gives CASSLLGGEQYF.

This clonotype was seen repeatedly, ten times or more. This chain connects TRBV10-3 to TRBJ2-5; the match to TRBD1 covers 7 bases. The CDR3 sequence is 15 residues long. With V trimmed by 10 bases and J by 5 bases, 16 bases remained unmatched. Germline V CDR1 and CDR2: ENHRY, SYGVKD. CDR3 sequence reads: CATRRKGAQEETQYF. The CDR3 DNA reads as TGTGCCACCCGGCGAAAGGGGGCTCAGGAGGAGACCCAGTACTTC.